One and the same sample provided the 9 T cell receptor beta chains below, sequenced in a study of cytomegalovirus exposure and HLA in healthy donors. The PCR contained 60 Vbeta and 13 Jbeta primers. Profiled with immunoSEQ multiplex PCR; TCRdb holds only in-frame clones, not every one. The data hold some 200,000 clones, with roughly 78% observed a single time. The specimen sequenced was PBMCs. These receptors originate from a girl aged 5 to 17 in good health and CMV-seropositive.

For the CDR3, the DNA is TGTGCCAGCAGCTCCCTGGGACTCCGGGAAGAGACCCAGTACTTC. It specifies CASSSLGLREETQYF. The gene calls are TRBV9 and TRBJ2-5; D possibly corresponds to TRBD2 (6 bases). Trimming removed 4 bases at V and 3 bases at J, with 16 bases between. Germline CDR1 reads SGDLS; CDR2 reads YYNGEE. This CDR3 region has 15 residues.

The genes are TRBV9 and TRBJ2-2; 14 bases fit TRBD2. From germline, CDR1 is SGDLS and CDR2 YYNGEE. The CDR3 has 16 residues. J was trimmed by 7 bases and V by 3 bases; bases with no gene match: 5. CDR3 bases: TGTGCCAGCAGCGGGGGACTAGCGGGGGAGGACGGGGAGCTGTTTTTT. The encoded protein is CASSGGLAGEDGELFF.

The chain combines TRBV11-2 with TRBJ1-1; no reliable D call. Trimming took 3 bases from V and 2 from J, leaving 10 bases between them. The germline V gene encodes CDR1 SGHAT and CDR2 FQNNGV. The CDR3 has 14 amino acids. CDR3 bases: TGTGCCAGCAGCTTTCCTCTGCTAAACACTGAAGCTTTCTTT. It is translated as CASSFPLLNTEAFF.

The chain recombines TRBV27 with TRBJ1-5; 7 positions agree with TRBD1. Germline V gives CDR1 MNHEY, CDR2 SMNVEV (reference sequence). CDR3 size: 14 residues. Unmatched junction bases numbered 6, after V lost 6 bases and J lost 4 bases. The CDR3, as DNA: TGTGCCAGCAGGCGACAGGGTGGGAATCAGCCCCAGCATTTT. Translating it yields CASRRQGGNQPQHF.

Here the CDR3 reads CASSYSRRGGSDEQFF. The DNA for the CDR3 is TGTGCCAGCAGTTACTCGAGAAGGGGGGGGTCCGATGAGCAGTTCTTC. This chain joins TRBV6-6 and TRBJ2-1; D might be TRBD2 (7 bases). The CDR3 runs to 16 residues. V was trimmed by 0 bases and J by 8 bases, leaving 17 bases between them. In germline, CDR1 is MNHNY, CDR2 SVGAGI (reference sequence).

J is TRBJ2-3 and V is TRBV7-2; 11 nucleotides agree with TRBD2. The CDR3 loop spans 15 amino acids. CDR1 SGHTA and CDR2 FQGNSA come from the germline V gene. With 7 bases clipped from V and 6 bases from J, the junction kept 9 bases outside the gene matches. The CDR3 DNA reads TGTGCCAGCAACCCCGGACTAGCGGGTAGGGATACGCAGTATTTT. It is translated as CASNPGLAGRDTQYF. Variable domain in full (rest from reference TRBV7-2 and TRBJ2-3): GAGVSQSPSNKVTEKGKDVELRCDPISGHTALYWYRQSLGQGLEFLIYFQGNSAPDKSGLPSDRFSAERTGGSVSTLTIQRTQQEDSAVYLCASNPGLAGRDTQYFGPGTRLTVL.

The V and J genes are TRBV10-2 and TRBJ1-4; D might be TRBD1 (6 bases). Trimming pared 7 bases from V and 8 bases from J, leaving 11 bases between. This CDR3 has 12 residues. The germline V gene encodes CDR1 WSHSY and CDR2 SAAADI. Written as DNA, the CDR3 is TGCGCCAGCACCAGGGGCAGAGAAAAACTGTTTTTT. It translates to CASTRGREKLFF.

This chain links TRBV7-9 with TRBJ1-4; 7 nucleotides agree with TRBD1. The CDR3 is made up of 14 amino acids. The V gene end was trimmed by 7 bases and the J gene end by 7 bases; junction bases not matched to a gene: 9. Per the germline V gene, CDR1 is SEHNR and CDR2 is FQNEAQ (reference sequence). The CDR3 sequence: CASTQDRDSEKLFF. DNA of the CDR3: TGTGCCAGCACCCAAGACAGGGACAGTGAAAAACTGTTTTTT.

The chain couples TRBV28 to TRBJ2-3; possibly TRBD2 for D (7 bases). The CDR3 runs 16 residues. Trimming took off 3 bases at V and 2 bases at J, with 15 bases between the two ends. Germline assignment: CDR1 MDHEN and CDR2 SYDVKM. The CDR3 here is CASSLGGAGITDTQYF. CDR3 nucleotides: TGTGCCAGCAGTTTGGGGGGGGCGGGGATCACAGATACGCAGTATTTT. The whole variable domain, filled in from reference TRBV28 and TRBJ2-3, reads DVKVTQSSRYLVKRTGEKVFLECVQDMDHENMFWYRQDPGLGLRLIYFSYDVKMKEKGDIPEGYSVSREKKERFSLILESASTNQTSMYLCASSLGGAGITDTQYFGPGTRLTVL.